This T cell receptor (beta chain) was captured in a study of blood T cell repertoires in COVID-19. This clone has only a few counts. Only in-frame clones appear in the TCRdb table, and some are missing; sequencing was by immunoSEQ multiplex PCR. The sample consists of more than 100,000 clones, 87% of them appearing once. The receptor was isolated from a woman aged 70 to 79 with acute or convalescent COVID-19. The sequenced sample was peripheral blood.

CDR3 in DNA: TGTGCCAGCAGTTACTCTCAGTATATTCAGCCCCAGCATTTT. Its translation: CASSYSQYIQPQHF. The chain links TRBV6-5 to TRBJ1-5; D uncertain. The CDR3 totals 14 residues. The V and J ends lost 0 bases and 6 bases respectively, with 9 bases between them. Germline V CDR1 and CDR2: MNHEY, SVGAGI.